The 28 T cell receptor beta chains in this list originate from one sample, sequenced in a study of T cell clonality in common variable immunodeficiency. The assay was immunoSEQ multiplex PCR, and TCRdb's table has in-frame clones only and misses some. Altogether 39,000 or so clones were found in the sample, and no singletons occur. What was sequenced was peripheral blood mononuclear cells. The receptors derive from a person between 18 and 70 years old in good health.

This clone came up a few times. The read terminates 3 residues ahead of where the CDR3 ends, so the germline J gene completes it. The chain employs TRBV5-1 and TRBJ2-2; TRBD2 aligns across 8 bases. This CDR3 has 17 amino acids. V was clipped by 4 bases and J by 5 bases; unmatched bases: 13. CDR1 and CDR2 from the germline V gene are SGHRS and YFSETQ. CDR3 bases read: TGCGCCAGCAGCGTGTTTCTCGCGGGAGGAGGGACCGGGGAG. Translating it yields CASSVFLAGGGTGE. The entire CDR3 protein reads CASSVFLAGGGTGELFF. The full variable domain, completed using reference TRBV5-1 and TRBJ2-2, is KAGVTQTPRYLIKTRGQQVTLSCSPISGHRSVSWYQQTPGQGLQFLFEYFSETQRNKGNFPGRFSGRQFSNSRSEMNVSTLELGDSALYLCASSVFLAGGGTGELFFGEGSRLTVL.

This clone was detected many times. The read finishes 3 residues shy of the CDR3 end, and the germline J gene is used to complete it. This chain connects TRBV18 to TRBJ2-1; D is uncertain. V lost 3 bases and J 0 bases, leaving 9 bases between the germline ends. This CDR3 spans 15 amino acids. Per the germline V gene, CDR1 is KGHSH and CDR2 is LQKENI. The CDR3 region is CASSPPDFSYNEQFF. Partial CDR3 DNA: TGTGCCAGCTCACCCCCTGACTTCTCCTACAATGAG.

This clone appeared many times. CDR3 amino acids: CASSRGLAVSTDTQYF. The part of the CDR3 DNA that was read is TGCGCCAGCAGCCGCGGACTAGCGGTTAGCACAGATACG. V gene TRBV4-1 combines with J gene TRBJ2-3, with TRBD2 matching over 10 bases. Coverage ceases 3 residues before the CDR3 finishes, and the germline J gene fills in the end. The CDR3 sequence is 16 residues long. V lost 4 bases, J lost 0 bases, and 4 bases stayed unmatched. The germline V gene has CDR1 MGHRA and CDR2 YSYEKL.

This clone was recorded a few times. CDR3 sequence reads: CASSRDRGEQYF. The covered CDR3 bases are TGTGCCAGCAGTCGGGACAGGGGCGAG. The chain recombines TRBV11-3 with TRBJ2-7; 10 bases agree with TRBD1. Coverage ceases 3 residues before the CDR3 finishes, and the germline J gene fills in the end. V trimming: 6 bases; J trimming: 6 bases; junction bases outside the gene matches: 2. The CDR3 length is 12 residues. Germline V CDR1 and CDR2: SGHNT, YENEEA.

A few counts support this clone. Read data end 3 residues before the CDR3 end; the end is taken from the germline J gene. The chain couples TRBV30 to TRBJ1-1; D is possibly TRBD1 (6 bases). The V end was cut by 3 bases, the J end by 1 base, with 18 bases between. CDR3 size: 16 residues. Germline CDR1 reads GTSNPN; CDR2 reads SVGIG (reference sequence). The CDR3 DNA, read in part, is TGTGCCTGGAGCCTAATCGGGGGGGCCAGGAACACTGAA. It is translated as CAWSLIGGARNTE. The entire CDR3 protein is CAWSLIGGARNTEAFF.

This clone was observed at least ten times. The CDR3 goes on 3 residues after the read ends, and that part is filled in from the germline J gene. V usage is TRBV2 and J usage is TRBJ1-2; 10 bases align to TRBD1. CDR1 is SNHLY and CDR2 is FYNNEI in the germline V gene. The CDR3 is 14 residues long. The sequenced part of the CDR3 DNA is TGTGCCAGCAATAGGGACAGGGGTCTTGAGGGC. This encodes CASNRDRGLEG. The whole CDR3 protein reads CASNRDRGLEGYTF. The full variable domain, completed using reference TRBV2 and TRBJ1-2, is EPEVTQTPSHQVTQMGQEVILRCVPISNHLYFYWYRQILGQKVEFLVSFYNNEISEKSEIFDDQFSVERPDGSNFTLKIRSTKLEDSAMYFCASNRDRGLEGYTFGSGTRLTVV.

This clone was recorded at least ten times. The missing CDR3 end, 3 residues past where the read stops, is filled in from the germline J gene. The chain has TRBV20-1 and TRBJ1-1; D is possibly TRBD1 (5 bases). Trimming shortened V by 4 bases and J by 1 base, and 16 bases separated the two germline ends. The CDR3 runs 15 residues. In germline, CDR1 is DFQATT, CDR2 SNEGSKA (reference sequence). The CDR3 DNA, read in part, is TGCAGTGCTACTTCAATGGGGGGAGGGAACACTGAA. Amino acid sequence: CSATSMGGGNTE. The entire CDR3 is CSATSMGGGNTEAFF.

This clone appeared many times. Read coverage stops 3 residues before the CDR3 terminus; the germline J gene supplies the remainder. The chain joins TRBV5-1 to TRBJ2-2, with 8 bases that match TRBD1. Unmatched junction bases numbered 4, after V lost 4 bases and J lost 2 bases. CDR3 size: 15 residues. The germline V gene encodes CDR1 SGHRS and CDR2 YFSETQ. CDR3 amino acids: CASSAGQGNTGELFF. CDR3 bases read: TGCGCCAGCAGCGCCGGACAGGGTAACACCGGGGAG.

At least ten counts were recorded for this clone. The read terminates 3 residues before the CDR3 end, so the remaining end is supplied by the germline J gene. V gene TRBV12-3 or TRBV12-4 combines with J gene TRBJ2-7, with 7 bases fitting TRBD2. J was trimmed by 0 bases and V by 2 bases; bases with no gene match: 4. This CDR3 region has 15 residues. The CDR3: CASSLRPSGSYEQYF. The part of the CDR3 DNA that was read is TGTGCCAGCAGTTTAAGGCCTAGCGGCTCCTACGAG.

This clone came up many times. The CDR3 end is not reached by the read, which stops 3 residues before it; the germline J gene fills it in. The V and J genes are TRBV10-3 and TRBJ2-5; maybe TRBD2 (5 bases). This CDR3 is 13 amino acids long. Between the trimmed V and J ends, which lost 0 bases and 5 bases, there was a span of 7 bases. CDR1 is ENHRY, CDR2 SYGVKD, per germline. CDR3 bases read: TGTGCCATCAGTGAGTCAGAGCGGGAGACC. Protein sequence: CAISESERET. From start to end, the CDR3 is CAISESERETQYF.

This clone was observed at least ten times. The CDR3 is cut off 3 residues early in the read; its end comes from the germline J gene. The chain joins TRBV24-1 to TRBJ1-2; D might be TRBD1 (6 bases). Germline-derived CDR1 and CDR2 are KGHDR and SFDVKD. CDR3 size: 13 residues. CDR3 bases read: TGTGCCACCAGTGATTCATCAGGGGAGGGC. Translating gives CATSDSSGEG. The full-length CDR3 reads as CATSDSSGEGYTF.

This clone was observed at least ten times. The CDR3 protein is CASSADSLSYNEQFF. The covered CDR3 bases are TGTGCCAGCAGCGCGGACAGCCTCTCCTACAATGAG. V and J are TRBV5-4 and TRBJ2-1; perhaps TRBD1 as D (6 bases). Sequencing ends 3 residues short of the CDR3 end; the germline J gene provides the rest. V lost 4 bases and J lost 0, with 11 bases in between. The CDR3 sequence is 15 residues long. The V gene's germline CDR1 is SGHNT and CDR2 YYREEE (reference sequence).

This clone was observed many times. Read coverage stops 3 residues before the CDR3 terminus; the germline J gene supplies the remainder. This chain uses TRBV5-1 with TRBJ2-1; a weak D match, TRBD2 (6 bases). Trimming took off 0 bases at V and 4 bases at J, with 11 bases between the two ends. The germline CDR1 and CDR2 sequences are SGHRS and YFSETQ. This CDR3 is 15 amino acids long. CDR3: CASSLEAGRYNEQFF. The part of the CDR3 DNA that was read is TGCGCCAGCAGCTTGGAGGCAGGGAGGTACAATGAG.

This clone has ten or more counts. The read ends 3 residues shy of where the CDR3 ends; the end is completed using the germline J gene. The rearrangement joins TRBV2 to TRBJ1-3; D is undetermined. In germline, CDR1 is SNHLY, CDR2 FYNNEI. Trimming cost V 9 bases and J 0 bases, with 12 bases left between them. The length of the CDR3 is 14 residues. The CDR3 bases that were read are TGTGCCAGTCTTACAGCCGGCTCTGGAAACACC. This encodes CASLTAGSGNT. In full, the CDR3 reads CASLTAGSGNTIYF.

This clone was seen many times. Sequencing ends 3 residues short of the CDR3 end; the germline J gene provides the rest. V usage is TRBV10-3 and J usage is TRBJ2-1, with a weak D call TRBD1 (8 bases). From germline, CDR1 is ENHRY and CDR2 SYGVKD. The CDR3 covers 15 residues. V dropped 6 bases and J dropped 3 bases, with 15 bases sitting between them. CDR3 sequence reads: CAIRGQGGDYNEQFF. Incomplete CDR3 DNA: TGTGCCATCAGAGGACAGGGAGGGGACTACAATGAG.

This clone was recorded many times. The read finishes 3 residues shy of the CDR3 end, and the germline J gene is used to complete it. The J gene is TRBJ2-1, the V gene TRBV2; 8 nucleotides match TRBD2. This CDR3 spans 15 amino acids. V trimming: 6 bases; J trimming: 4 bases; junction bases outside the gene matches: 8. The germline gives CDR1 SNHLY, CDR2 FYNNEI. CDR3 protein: CASRMGGRNYNEQFF. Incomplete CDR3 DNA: TGTGCCAGCAGAATGGGCGGGAGGAATTACAATGAG.

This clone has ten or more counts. The DNA read from the CDR3 is TGCGCCAGCAGCTTGCGGGTAGTTTCAAATGAG. It codes for CASSLRVVSNE. The CDR3 reads in full as CASSLRVVSNEQFF. This chain joins TRBV5-1 and TRBJ2-1, with no clear D. The read gets to within 3 residues of the CDR3 end, and the germline J gene fills in the rest. The CDR3 spans 14 residues. Trimming removed 1 base at V and 7 bases at J, with 12 bases between. CDR1 and CDR2 (germline): SGHRS, YFSETQ.

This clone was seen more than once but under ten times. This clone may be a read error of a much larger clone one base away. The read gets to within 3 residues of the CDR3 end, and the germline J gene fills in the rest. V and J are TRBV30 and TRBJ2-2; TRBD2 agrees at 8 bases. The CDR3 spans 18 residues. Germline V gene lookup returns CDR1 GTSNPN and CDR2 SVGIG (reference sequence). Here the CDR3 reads CAWSVLVAGNSGANVLFF. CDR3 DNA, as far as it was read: TGTGCCTGGAGTGTATTAGTAGCGGGAAACTCTGGGGCCAACGTG. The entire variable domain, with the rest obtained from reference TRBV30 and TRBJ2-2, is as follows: SQTIHQWPATLVQPVGSPLSLECTVEGTSNPNLYWYRQAAGRGLQLLFYSVGIGQISSEVPQNLSASRPQDRQFILSSKKLLLSDSGFYLCAWSVLVAGNSGANVLFFGEGSRLTVL.

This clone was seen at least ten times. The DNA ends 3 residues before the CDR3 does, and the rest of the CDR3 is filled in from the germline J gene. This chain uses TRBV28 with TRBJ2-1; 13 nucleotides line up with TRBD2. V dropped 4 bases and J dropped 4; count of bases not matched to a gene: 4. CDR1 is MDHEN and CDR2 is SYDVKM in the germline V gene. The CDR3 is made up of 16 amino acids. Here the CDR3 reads CASSSRLAGGYNEQFF. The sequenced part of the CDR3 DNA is TGTGCCAGCAGTTCAAGACTAGCGGGAGGTTACAATGAG.

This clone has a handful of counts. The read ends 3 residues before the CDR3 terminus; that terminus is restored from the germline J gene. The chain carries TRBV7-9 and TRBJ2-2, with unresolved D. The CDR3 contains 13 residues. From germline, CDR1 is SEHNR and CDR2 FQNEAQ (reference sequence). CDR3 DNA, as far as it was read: TGTGCCAGCAGCTTAGGAACAGCTGAAAAG. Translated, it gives CASSLGTAEK. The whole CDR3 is CASSLGTAEKLFF.

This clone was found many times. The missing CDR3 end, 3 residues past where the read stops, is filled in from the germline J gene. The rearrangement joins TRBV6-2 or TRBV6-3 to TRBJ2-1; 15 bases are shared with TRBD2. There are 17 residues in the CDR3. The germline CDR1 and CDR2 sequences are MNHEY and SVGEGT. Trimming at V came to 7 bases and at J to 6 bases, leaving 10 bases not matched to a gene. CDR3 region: CASTRGTSGRRSNEQFF. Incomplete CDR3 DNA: TGTGCCAGCACACGGGGGACTAGCGGGAGGCGAAGCAATGAG.

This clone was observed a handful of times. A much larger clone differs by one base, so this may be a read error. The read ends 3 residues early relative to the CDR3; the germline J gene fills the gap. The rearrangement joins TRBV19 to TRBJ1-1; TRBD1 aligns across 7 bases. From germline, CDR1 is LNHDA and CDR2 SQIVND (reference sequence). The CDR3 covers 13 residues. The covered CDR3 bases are TGTGCCAGTAATATAGCGGCGGGACAGAGT. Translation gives CASNIAAGQS. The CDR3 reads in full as CASNIAAGQSAFF.

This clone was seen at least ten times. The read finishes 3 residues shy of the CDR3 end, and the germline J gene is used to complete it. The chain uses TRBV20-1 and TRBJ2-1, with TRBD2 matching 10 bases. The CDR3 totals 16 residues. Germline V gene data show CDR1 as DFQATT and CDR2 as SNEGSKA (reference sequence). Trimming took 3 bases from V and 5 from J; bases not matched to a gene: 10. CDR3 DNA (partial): TGCAGTGCTAGGGTGTTCGGACTAGCGGATAACAATGAG. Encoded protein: CSARVFGLADNNE. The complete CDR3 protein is CSARVFGLADNNEQFF.

Partial CDR3 DNA: TGTGCCTGGAGTCGGAACTATGGT. It is translated as CAWSRNYG. The full-length CDR3 reads as CAWSRNYGQYF. The J gene is TRBJ2-4, the V gene TRBV30, with D unclear. The read comes to an end 3 residues before the CDR3 does, leaving the germline J gene to fill in the end. The CDR3 sequence is 11 residues long. The germline CDR1 and CDR2 sequences are GTSNPN and SVGIG (reference sequence).

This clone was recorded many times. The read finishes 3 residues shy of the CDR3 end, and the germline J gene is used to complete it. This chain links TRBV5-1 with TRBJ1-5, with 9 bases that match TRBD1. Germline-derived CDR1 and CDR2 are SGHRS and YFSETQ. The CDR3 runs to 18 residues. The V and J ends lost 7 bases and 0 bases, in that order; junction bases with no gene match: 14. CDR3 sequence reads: CASVPGQGTYYSNQPQHF. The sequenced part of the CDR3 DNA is TGCGCCAGCGTACCGGGACAGGGTACTTACTATAGCAATCAGCCC.

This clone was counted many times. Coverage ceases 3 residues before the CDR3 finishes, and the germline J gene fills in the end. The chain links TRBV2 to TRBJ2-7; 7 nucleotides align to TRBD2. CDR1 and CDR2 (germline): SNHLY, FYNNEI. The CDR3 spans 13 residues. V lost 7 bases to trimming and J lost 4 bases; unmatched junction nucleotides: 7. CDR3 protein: CASTEASGYEQYF. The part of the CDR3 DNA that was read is TGTGCCAGCACTGAGGCTAGCGGTTACGAG.

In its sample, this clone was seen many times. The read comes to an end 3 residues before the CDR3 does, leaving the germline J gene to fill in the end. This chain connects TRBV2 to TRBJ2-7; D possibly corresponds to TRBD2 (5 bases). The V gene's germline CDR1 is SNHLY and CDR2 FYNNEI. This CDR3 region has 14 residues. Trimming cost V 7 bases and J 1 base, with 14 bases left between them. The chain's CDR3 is CASNLRSGSYEQYF. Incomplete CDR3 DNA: TGTGCCAGCAACCTTCGGAGCGGTTCCTACGAG.

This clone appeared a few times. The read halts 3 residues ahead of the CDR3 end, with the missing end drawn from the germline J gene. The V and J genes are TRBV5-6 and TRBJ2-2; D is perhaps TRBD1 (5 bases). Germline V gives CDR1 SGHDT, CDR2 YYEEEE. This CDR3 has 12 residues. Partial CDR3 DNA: TGTGCCAGCAGCTTGGGGCAGGGCGGG. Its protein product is CASSLGQGG. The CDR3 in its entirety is CASSLGQGGLFF.